The present TCR beta chain was sequenced within a study of shared clonotypes between healthy human individuals. For this clone: The antigen is not known. Additional DNA sequences in this sample encode the identical CDR3.

The CD4+ fraction was divided into a CD45RA+ naive subset and a CD45RA-negative memory subset. General study findings and limits: Naive CD4 clonotypes were shared across several donors at 4% to 5%. Only blood samples were collected, and tissue repertoires likely differ.

200 to 250 ng DNA, about 33,000 T cell genomes, went into each sorted-subset replicate PCR. Repertoires were generated with immunoSEQ multiplex PCR, while TCRdb's copy carries only in-frame clones and drops some. Among 500,000 or so clones, about 96% were seen once, and the ten largest hold 0.05% to 0.08%. Sequencing used naive CD4+ T cells sorted from blood. Subset here: CD45RA+ positively selected. This clonotype was sampled from a woman aged 30 to 39 in good health.

CDR3 sequence reads: CASSLAGTSGEQYF. The CDR3 region has the DNA TGCGCCAGCAGCTTAGCGGGGACTAGTGGGGAGCAGTACTTC. The chain recombines TRBV5-1 with TRBJ2-7; 8 nucleotides agree with TRBD2. J was trimmed by 7 bases and V by 2 bases; bases with no gene match: 8. CDR1 and CDR2 (germline): SGHRS, YFSETQ. The CDR3 has 14 residues.